A selection of T cell receptor beta chains follows, all from one sample in a study of siplizumab effects on memory and regulatory T cells. Here immunoSEQ multiplex PCR was the method, and the copy in TCRdb shows in-frame clones only, minus some. This table has 100,000 or so clones, 75% to 95% appearing once. Sequencing used CD4+ T cells sorted from blood. Every receptor here comes from a human donor in good health. Some clones in this sample may be carry-over from other donors' samples. CDR3s include the opening cysteine and the closing phenylalanine or tryptophan. The size of a clone is reported for some rows only, either as once, few or many, or as a class for expanded clones.

cdr3_length	clone_size	j_call	v_call	cdr3_aa
19	-	TRBJ2-4	TRBV18	CASSPRPQRLSIAKNIQYF
15	-	TRBJ2-3	TRBV15	CATSRDKVEGGTQYF
12	-	TRBJ1-3	TRBV29-1	CSVEVGRNTIYF
14	-	TRBJ1-2	TRBV6-1	CASSEVRTGGGYTF
18	-	TRBJ2-7	TRBV5-1	CASSLSPPLAGAWGGQYF
13	-	-	TRBV7-2	CASSTQINYEQYF
14	-	TRBJ2-5	TRBV5-4	CASSFSGTQETQYF
12	-	TRBJ2-3	TRBV5-1	CASNPEGGTQYF
17	-	TRBJ2-7	TRBV18	CASSPRMLAGGPYEQYF
13	-	TRBJ1-2	TRBV19	CASYKDRVYGYTF
15	few	TRBJ2-7	TRBV6-6	CASSSGGTGSYEQYF
15	-	TRBJ1-2	TRBV7-9	CASSLAGSHNYGYTF
11	-	TRBJ2-1	TRBV30	CARRDPGEQFF
11	-	TRBJ1-3	TRBV25-1	CASQSGNTIYF
14	-	TRBJ2-7	TRBV15	CATSRTSGSYEQYF
13	-	TRBJ1-5	TRBV5-4	CASSLEPNQPQHF
14	-	TRBJ2-7	TRBV6-1	CASSDSGRTYEQYF
14	-	TRBJ1-1	TRBV9	CASSGQGANTEAFF
14	-	TRBJ2-3	TRBV19	CASSMNIDTDTQYF
12	once	TRBJ2-5	TRBV18	CASSPDLETQYF
13	-	TRBJ2-7	TRBV7-8	CASSSPGGGEQYF
15	few	TRBJ2-5	TRBV28	CASSLTRGTRETQYF